This record concerns one T cell receptor beta chain sequence. No cognate antigen has been identified for it. It has no much larger one-base neighbor in the sample; base qualities were not kept. The data were obtained in a study of blood T cell repertoires in COVID-19 (dated by TCRdb to 2018 to 2021). With regard to the full study: Collaborator samples came from the United States, Italy and Spain and covered acute and convalescent phases of COVID-19. The prospective study material was composed of cDNA or gDNA derived from T cells, B-cell-depleted T cells, or PBMCs. Sample metadata almost always included a de-identified subject ID, COVID-19 status, age in years and sex. The dataset comprised deeply sampled blood TCRbeta repertoires from subjects exposed to, actively infected with, or recovered from COVID-19. Where available, HLA class I and class II types were taken from metadata supplied by the sample provider and were not determined by assay-based typing. The samples were drawn from the first 160 participants of the ongoing ImmuneRACE study and from some 1,300 subjects provided by 6 global collaborators. A freely available public database, intended as a resource for researchers studying the immune response to SARS-CoV-2, is where the repertoires were released.

What the authors observed across the whole study: Clinical and demographic metadata were provided uncurated, with the amount varying by source and participant.

Participants in the prospective study were aged about 18 to 95 years, lived in some 24 United States geographic areas, and enrolled through a virtual design. Cohort assignment in the prospective study relied on participant-reported clinical history from a screening survey and a study questionnaire. In the prospective study, whole blood, serum and a nasopharyngeal or oropharyngeal swab were collected from each participant by mobile phlebotomists. Additional blood draws and questionnaires over an approximately two-month period could optionally be provided by prospective study participants. Prospective study blood samples were shipped either frozen or at room temperature before DNA extraction. TCRbeta CDR3 regions were amplified from genomic DNA by means of the immunoSEQ Assay, a bias-controlled multiplex PCR. Concerning the study's data processing: Within the assay, amplification of reference gene primers was used to estimate how many nucleated cells each sample contained. To quantify the absolute abundance of each unique TCRbeta CDR3 rearrangement, sequence reads were collapsed and filtered. For each sample, productive Simpson clonality was calculated as the square root of Simpson's diversity index across productive rearrangements. TCRdb carries this immuneACCESS record with in-frame sequences only. Its versions omit some clonotypes, under half of them owing to an unresolved V gene in the studies checked, with the rest unexplained. D and trimming come from the DNA, and the V and J calls and clone size come from that table. Recorded for this sample are about 230,000 clones; over 85% of them occurred a single time. Clones ranked in the top ten supply roughly 4% of the sample.

For CDR1 and CDR2, the germline V gene lists MNHEY and SVGAGI. Between the V and J ends, shortened by 3 bases and 1 base respectively, the junction contains 9 bases. Its CDR3 holds 14 amino acids, cysteine through phenylalanine. Of all the DNA, just the CDR3 is kept, 42 bases in frame from base 1. The rearranged segments are TRBV6-5 and TRBJ1-1; too little of a D gene remains to name it. The clonotype was recovered from a woman between 25 and 40 years old with acute COVID-19. Sequencing used PBMCs or T cells enriched from blood (not recorded which). The DNA reads as follows: TGTGCCAGCAGTTATTCCCCCTGGAACACTGAAGCTTTCTTT. Translation gives CASSYSPWNTEAFF.